The 6 T cell receptor beta chains listed next were all sequenced from one sample in a study of blood T cell repertoires in COVID-19. The assay was immunoSEQ multiplex PCR, and TCRdb's table has in-frame clones only and misses some. The sample has 250,000 to 300,000 clones, more than 70% seen once. The sequenced sample was PBMCs or T cells enriched from blood (not recorded which). The receptors derive from a woman aged 60 to 75 in a cohort exposed to, infected with or recovered from COVID-19 (not recorded which).

The chain combines TRBV4-3 with TRBJ2-1; TRBD1 matches at 10 bases. Trimming took 4 bases from V and 6 from J; bases not matched to a gene: 6. CDR3 length equals 15 residues. CDR1 and CDR2 from the germline V gene are LGHNA and YSLEER. The CDR3 sequence: CASSPGTGAINEQFF. In DNA, the CDR3 is TGCGCCAGCAGCCCCGGGACAGGGGCGATCAATGAGCAGTTCTTC.

The chain recombines TRBV5-1 with TRBJ2-7, with TRBD2 identical over 12 bases. V dropped 4 bases and J dropped 2; count of bases not matched to a gene: 7. Germline loops: CDR1 SGHRS, CDR2 YFSETQ. The CDR3 is 16 amino acids. CDR3 nucleotides: TGCGCCAGCAGCAGATTTCTAGCGGGAGGGCCCTACGAGCAGTACTTC. As protein: CASSRFLAGGPYEQYF.

The table lists this clone with a few counts. The rearrangement links TRBV7-2 to TRBJ2-1; TRBD1 agrees at 9 bases. After removal of 2 bases from V and 3 bases from J, the junction contained 2 bases not matched to a gene. Per the germline V gene, CDR1 is SGHTA and CDR2 is FQGNSA. The CDR3 is 15 residues long. The CDR3 here is CASSLRTGVYNEQFF. The CDR3 bases are TGTGCCAGCAGCTTAAGGACAGGGGTCTACAATGAGCAGTTCTTC.

The rearrangement joins TRBV29-1 to TRBJ1-2, with a weak D call TRBD1 (6 bases). Germline CDR1 and CDR2: SQVTM and ANQGSEA. This CDR3 is 14 amino acids long. The V gene lost 7 bases and the J gene lost 5 bases, with 20 bases spanning the gap. CDR3 nucleotides: TGCAGCGCGGGACAACAGGGAGGGCGTTATGGCTACACCTTC. Amino acids: CSAGQQGGRYGYTF. Based on the CDR3 plus reference TRBV29-1 and TRBJ1-2, the full variable domain is SAVISQKPSRDICQRGTSLTIQCQVDSQVTMMFWYRQQPGQSLTLIATANQGSEATYESGFVIDKFPISRPNLTFSTLTVSNMSPEDSSIYLCSAGQQGGRYGYTFGSGTRLTVV.

This clone appeared once. V is TRBV27 and J is TRBJ2-6; D perhaps matches TRBD1 (6 bases). Germline V gene sequence: CDR1 MNHEY, CDR2 SMNVEV (reference sequence). The CDR3 loop spans 19 amino acids. Trimming removed 6 bases at V and 0 bases at J, with 21 bases between. The CDR3: CASSLRRDTSYSGANVLTF. The DNA for the CDR3 is TGTGCCAGCAGCTTAAGACGGGACACCTCGTACTCTGGGGCCAACGTCCTGACTTTC.

The chain carries TRBV7-3 and TRBJ2-3, with 10 bases identical to TRBD2. J gave up 0 bases and V 4 bases, and 7 bases lay outside the gene matches. The CDR3 covers 17 residues. From germline, CDR1 is SGHTA and CDR2 FQGTGA. As DNA, the CDR3 is TGTGCCAGCAGCTCAGGACTAGCGGAAGCTAGCACAGATACGCAGTATTTT. This sequence encodes CASSSGLAEASTDTQYF.